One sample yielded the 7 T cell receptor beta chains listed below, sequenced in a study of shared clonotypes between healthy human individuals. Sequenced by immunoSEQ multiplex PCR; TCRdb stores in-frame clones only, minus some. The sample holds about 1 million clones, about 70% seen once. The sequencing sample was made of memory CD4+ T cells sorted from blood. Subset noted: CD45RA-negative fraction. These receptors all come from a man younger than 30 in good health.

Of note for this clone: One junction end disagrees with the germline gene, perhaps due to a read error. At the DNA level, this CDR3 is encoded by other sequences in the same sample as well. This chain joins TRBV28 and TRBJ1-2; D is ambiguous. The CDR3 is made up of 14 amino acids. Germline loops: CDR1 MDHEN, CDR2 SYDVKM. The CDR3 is CASSGPRPNYGYTF. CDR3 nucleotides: TGTGCCAGCAGTGGCCCACGCCCTAACTACGGCTACACCTTC.

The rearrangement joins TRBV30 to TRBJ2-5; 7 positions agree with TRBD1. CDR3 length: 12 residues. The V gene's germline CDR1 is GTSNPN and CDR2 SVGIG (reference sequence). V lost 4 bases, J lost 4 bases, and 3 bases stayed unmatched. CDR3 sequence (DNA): TGTGCCTGGACCCGACAGGGAGAGACCCAGTACTTC. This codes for CAWTRQGETQYF.

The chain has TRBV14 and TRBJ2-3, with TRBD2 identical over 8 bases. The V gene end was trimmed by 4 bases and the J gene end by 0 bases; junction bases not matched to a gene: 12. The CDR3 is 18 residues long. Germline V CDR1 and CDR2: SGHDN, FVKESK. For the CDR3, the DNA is TGTGCCAGCAGCCTGCCCCCAAGTACTAGCGGAAGCACAGATACGCAGTATTTT. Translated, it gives CASSLPPSTSGSTDTQYF.

CDR3 sequence reads: CASSSIGLAGDRDEQFF. In DNA, the CDR3 is TGTGCCAGCAGCTCCATCGGACTAGCGGGAGATAGGGATGAGCAGTTCTTC. This chain links TRBV11-2 with TRBJ2-1; TRBD2 aligns across 13 bases. CDR1 SGHAT and CDR2 FQNNGV come from the germline V gene. The V gene end was trimmed by 4 bases and the J gene end by 8 bases; junction bases not matched to a gene: 11. The CDR3 consists of 17 residues. Based on the CDR3 plus reference TRBV11-2 and TRBJ2-1, the full variable domain is EAGVAQSPRYKIIEKRQSVAFWCNPISGHATLYWYQQILGQGPKLLIQFQNNGVVDDSQLPKDRFSAERLKGVDSTLKIQPAKLEDSAVYLCASSSIGLAGDRDEQFFGPGTRLTVL.

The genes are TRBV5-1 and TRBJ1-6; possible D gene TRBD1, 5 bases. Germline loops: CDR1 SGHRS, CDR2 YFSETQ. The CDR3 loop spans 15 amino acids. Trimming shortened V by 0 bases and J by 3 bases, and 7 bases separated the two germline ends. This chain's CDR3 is CASSLGQIYNSPLHF. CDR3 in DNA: TGCGCCAGCAGCTTGGGACAGATCTATAATTCACCCCTCCACTTT. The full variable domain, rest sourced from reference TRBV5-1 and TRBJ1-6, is KAGVTQTPRYLIKTRGQQVTLSCSPISGHRSVSWYQQTPGQGLQFLFEYFSETQRNKGNFPGRFSGRQFSNSRSEMNVSTLELGDSALYLCASSLGQIYNSPLHFGNGTRLTVT.

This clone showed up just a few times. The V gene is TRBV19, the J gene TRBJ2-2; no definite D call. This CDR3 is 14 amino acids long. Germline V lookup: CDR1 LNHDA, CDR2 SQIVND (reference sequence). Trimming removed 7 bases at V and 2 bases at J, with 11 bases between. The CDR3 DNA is TGTGCCAGTACCCGCCAGCTAAACACCGGGGAGCTGTTTTTT. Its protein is CASTRQLNTGELFF.

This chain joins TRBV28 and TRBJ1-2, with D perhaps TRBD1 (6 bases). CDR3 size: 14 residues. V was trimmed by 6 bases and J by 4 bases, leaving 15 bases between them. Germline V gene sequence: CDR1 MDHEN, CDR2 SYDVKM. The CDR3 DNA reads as TGTGCCAGCAGGCAAGGGGGAGGCGTCTATGGCTACACCTTC. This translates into CASRQGGGVYGYTF.